The next 27 T cell receptor beta chains were all read from a single sample in a study of Ad26.COV2.S vaccination and SARS-CoV-2 variants. This table comes from immunoSEQ multiplex PCR, and its TCRdb copy is limited to in-frame clones, with some not included. The data hold about 400,000 clones, with roughly 90% observed a single time. Sample treatment: around 19 received Ad26.COV2.S at low or high dose, single or two shots; 5 received placebo; per-sample allocation not given. Collection of samples fell on day 63 after the first vaccine or placebo injection. This sample comprised peripheral blood, obtained in a trial of Ad26.COV2.S vaccine versus placebo. The receptors shown here come from a person between 18 and 60 years old who received the Ad26.COV2.S COVID-19 vaccine or a placebo.

This clone was detected once. CDR3 sequence: CASSPLTGKNTEAFF. The DNA of the CDR3 is TGTGCCAGCAGCCCGTTGACAGGGAAGAACACTGAAGCTTTCTTT. The gene calls are TRBV14 and TRBJ1-1; 7 bases are shared with TRBD1. Germline lookup yields CDR1 SGHDN and CDR2 FVKESK. CDR3 length: 15 residues. Trimming removed 4 bases from V and 1 base from J; junction bases left unmatched: 6.

The chain links TRBV5-1 to TRBJ2-7, with TRBD1 identical over 9 bases. The CDR3 is 15 amino acids. The V gene's germline CDR1 is SGHRS and CDR2 YFSETQ. V was pared by 4 bases and J by 3 bases, with 8 bases of the junction left unmatched. The DNA of the CDR3 is TGCGCCAGCAGCAGCCCGGACAGGGGAATCTACGAGCAGTACTTC. Its protein is CASSSPDRGIYEQYF.

This clone was recorded once. The chain recombines TRBV9 with TRBJ1-3; 10 nucleotides align to TRBD1. J gave up 2 bases and V 0 bases, and 8 bases lay outside the gene matches. The germline gives CDR1 SGDLS, CDR2 YYNGEE. The CDR3 contains 18 residues. CDR3 nucleotides: TGTGCCAGCAGCGTAGCCTCCGGGACAGGGGTGACTGGAAACACCATATATTTT. It specifies CASSVASGTGVTGNTIYF.

J is TRBJ1-1 and V is TRBV5-6, with D perhaps TRBD1 (6 bases). CDR1 is SGHDT and CDR2 is YYEEEE in the germline V gene. Trimming pared 2 bases from V and 4 bases from J, leaving 12 bases between. CDR3 length: 14 amino acids. CDR3 coding DNA: TGTGCCAGCAGCTTACAGGGAGGAGGCACTGAAGCTTTCTTT. Its protein product is CASSLQGGGTEAFF.

The chain employs TRBV27 and TRBJ1-6; D gene uncertain. The V and J ends lost 5 bases and 3 bases respectively, with 5 bases between them. The CDR3 is made up of 13 amino acids. Germline CDR1 and CDR2: MNHEY and SMNVEV (reference sequence). CDR3 sequence reads: CASSPLYNSPLHF. In DNA form, the CDR3 reads TGTGCCAGCAGTCCTCTCTATAATTCACCCCTCCACTTT.

This chain uses TRBV5-3 with TRBJ2-7; D not certain. TRBV5-3 is marked as an open reading frame, function uncertain. The CDR3 covers 11 residues. V was cut by 7 bases and J by 3 bases, with 8 bases left in between. DNA for the CDR3: TGTGCCAGACCAGACAACTACGAGCAGTACTTC. Translation: CARPDNYEQYF.

As regards this clone: Other DNA variants within this sample encode the same CDR3. The J gene is TRBJ1-1, the V gene TRBV3-1 (or the pseudogene TRBV3-2); tentatively, D is TRBD1 (6 bases). Trimming left V 3 bases short and J 0 bases short, with 14 bases between. The length of the CDR3 is 16 residues. Per germline, CDR1 LGHDT and CDR2 YNNKEL (reference sequence). Here the CDR3 reads CASSHRPGQMNTEAFF. CDR3 coding DNA: TGTGCCAGCAGCCACAGGCCCGGACAGATGAACACTGAAGCTTTCTTT.

The chain combines TRBV14 with TRBJ2-5; TRBD2 is a possible D gene (6 bases). V lost 1 base, J lost 5 bases, and 14 bases lay in between. Per germline, CDR1 SGHDN and CDR2 FVKESK. The CDR3 is made up of 15 amino acids. The CDR3 reads CASSQAHGGFETQYF. Here the CDR3 DNA reads TGTGCCAGCAGCCAAGCCCACGGGGGTTTTGAGACCCAGTACTTC. Together with reference TRBV14 and TRBJ2-5, the CDR3 gives the full variable domain: EAGVTQFPSHSVIEKGQTVTLRCDPISGHDNLYWYRRVMGKEIKFLLHFVKESKQDESGMPNNRFLAERTGGTYSTLKVQPAELEDSGVYFCASSQAHGGFETQYFGPGTRLLVL.

CDR3 in amino acids: CASSLWDRGSEQYF. The CDR3, as DNA: TGTGCCAGCAGCTTGTGGGACAGGGGATCCGAGCAGTACTTC. J is TRBJ2-7 and V is TRBV5-8; 10 positions match TRBD1. The germline V gene has CDR1 SGHTS and CDR2 YDEGEE. V lost 1 base to trimming and J lost 6 bases; unmatched junction nucleotides: 4. The CDR3 is made up of 14 amino acids.

This rearrangement joins TRBV6-1 to TRBJ1-2; no reliable D call. CDR3 length: 17 amino acids. Trimming removed 0 bases at V and 3 bases at J, with 17 bases between. CDR1 and CDR2 (germline): MNHNS, SASEGT. Written as DNA, the CDR3 is TGTGCCAGCAGTGAAGCGCTTAGAGAGGGTCCCTACTATGGCTACACCTTC. Its protein product is CASSEALREGPYYGYTF.

This chain joins TRBV14 and TRBJ2-5; 9 nucleotides match TRBD2. The CDR3 runs to 15 residues. Germline lookup yields CDR1 SGHDN and CDR2 FVKESK. The V gene end was trimmed by 1 base and the J gene end by 5 bases; junction bases not matched to a gene: 5. The CDR3 loop reads CASSQARGGAETQYF. The CDR3 nucleotides read TGTGCCAGCAGCCAAGCCCGCGGGGGGGCGGAGACCCAGTACTTC.

This clone came up once. The chain has TRBV12-3 or TRBV12-4 and TRBJ1-5; a possible D gene is TRBD1 (5 bases). The CDR3 totals 13 residues. V lost 5 bases and J 7 bases, leaving 12 bases between the germline ends. CDR3 nucleotide sequence: TGTGCCAGCAGTCGCGGGGCTTTACAGCCCCAGCATTTT. Translation gives CASSRGALQPQHF.

V gene TRBV7-8 combines with J gene TRBJ1-6; 8 bases line up with TRBD1. After removal of 3 bases from V and 3 bases from J, the junction contained 1 base not matched to a gene. The germline V gene has CDR1 SGHVS and CDR2 FQNEAQ. The CDR3 has 15 amino acids. The DNA for the CDR3 is TGTGCCAGCAGCTTCGGACAGGGCTATAATTCACCCCTCCACTTT. Protein product: CASSFGQGYNSPLHF.

The chain uses TRBV9 and TRBJ1-2; 11 positions match TRBD1. CDR1 is SGDLS, CDR2 YYNGEE, per germline. Trimming at V came to 3 bases and at J to 8 bases, leaving 12 bases not matched to a gene. CDR3 length: 16 amino acids. The CDR3 sequence is CASSGTGGVFSQGYTF. DNA for the CDR3: TGTGCCAGCAGCGGGACAGGGGGCGTTTTCTCACAGGGCTACACCTTC.

This sequence joins TRBV27 and TRBJ1-3, with D unresolved. The CDR3 contains 14 residues. V gave up 5 bases and J gave up 0 bases, with 8 bases separating them. Germline V lookup: CDR1 MNHEY, CDR2 SMNVEV (reference sequence). The DNA for the CDR3 is TGTGCCAGCAGTGAGCGGGCCTCTGGAAACACCATATATTTT. Its translation is CASSERASGNTIYF.

The V and J genes are TRBV7-2 and TRBJ1-6; a weak D match, TRBD1 (6 bases). CDR3 length: 15 residues. Germline CDR1 and CDR2: SGHTA and FQGNSA. V dropped 2 bases and J dropped 4 bases, with 9 bases sitting between them. The CDR3 nucleotides read TGTGCCAGCAGCTTAACCACAGGGTATAATTCACCCCTCCACTTT. Its translation is CASSLTTGYNSPLHF.

The genes are TRBV19 and TRBJ1-1; TRBD1 matches at 9 bases. CDR1 is LNHDA and CDR2 is SQIVND in the germline V gene (reference sequence). This CDR3 region has 17 residues. Trimming removed 3 bases from V and 2 bases from J; junction bases left unmatched: 10. The DNA for the CDR3 is TGTGCCAGTAGTATTTGGTCGGGACAGGGTGTTAACACTGAAGCTTTCTTT. It specifies CASSIWSGQGVNTEAFF.

This clone was counted a single time. One end of the junction is discordant with germline, which a read error may explain. This rearrangement joins TRBV30 to TRBJ1-2; 7 nucleotides line up with TRBD1. This CDR3 has 9 residues. Germline assignment: CDR1 GTSNPN and CDR2 SVGIG (reference sequence). The CDR3 region is CASGAGTDF. The CDR3, as DNA: TGTGCCTCTGGAGCAGGGACAGACTTC.

The V gene is TRBV25-1, the J gene TRBJ1-2, with a possible D match to TRBD1 (5 bases). V was trimmed by 9 bases and J by 5 bases, leaving 10 bases between them. CDR1 and CDR2 from the germline V gene are MGHDK and SYGVNS. The CDR3 consists of 11 residues. CDR3 sequence: CASRGIYGYTF. CDR3 sequence (DNA): TGTGCCAGTAGGGGCATATATGGCTACACCTTC.

This clone was counted a few times. The chain couples TRBV4-1 to TRBJ1-6; the D is unclear. Germline CDR1 and CDR2: MGHRA and YSYEKL. This CDR3 is 16 amino acids long. V was trimmed by 0 bases and J by 2 bases, leaving 8 bases between them. The chain's CDR3 is CASSQDGWTYNSPLHF. CDR3 nucleotides: TGCGCCAGCAGCCAAGATGGTTGGACCTATAATTCACCCCTCCACTTT.

This clone has only a few counts. V is TRBV5-4 and J is TRBJ1-6; D uncertain. The germline CDR1 and CDR2 sequences are SGHNT and YYREEE (reference sequence). The germline V and J ends were trimmed by 7 bases and 5 bases, with 7 bases remaining between them. The CDR3 is made up of 12 amino acids. The CDR3 reads CASRRDNSPLHF. As DNA, the CDR3 is TGTGCCAGCCGACGAGATAATTCACCCCTCCACTTT.

J is TRBJ2-7 and V is TRBV19; maybe TRBD1 (5 bases). The CDR3 covers 13 residues. V gave up 4 bases and J gave up 3 bases, with 10 bases separating them. The germline V gene has CDR1 LNHDA and CDR2 SQIVND (reference sequence). CDR3 sequence reads: CASSKTVNYEQYF. CDR3 nucleotides: TGTGCCAGTAGTAAGACAGTGAACTACGAGCAGTACTTC.

This clone was seen only once. The rearrangement links TRBV18 to TRBJ2-7; the match to TRBD1 covers 8 bases. This CDR3 spans 15 amino acids. Germline V gives CDR1 KGHSH, CDR2 LQKENI. Trimming at V came to 5 bases and at J to 2 bases, leaving 8 bases not matched to a gene. CDR3 DNA sequence: TGTGCCAGCTCAGACTACAGGGGGGACACCTACGAGCAGTACTTC. It is translated as CASSDYRGDTYEQYF.

The chain links TRBV18 to TRBJ1-2; TRBD1 agrees at 7 bases. Germline loops: CDR1 KGHSH, CDR2 LQKENI. Trimming cost V 3 bases and J 3 bases; bases outside gene matches: 4. The CDR3 is 14 amino acids. DNA of the CDR3: TGTGCCAGCTCACCGCTGGGACAGCACTATGGCTACACCTTC. Translated: CASSPLGQHYGYTF.

This rearrangement joins TRBV10-3 to TRBJ2-5; 13 bases align to TRBD2. The germline CDR1 and CDR2 sequences are ENHRY and SYGVKD. The CDR3 has 15 residues. Trimming removed 10 bases from V and 4 bases from J; junction bases left unmatched: 9. For the CDR3, the DNA is TGTGCCACCCAGGGTACTAGCGGGGGGGGAGAGACCCAGTACTTC. It yields the protein CATQGTSGGGETQYF.

The chain joins TRBV5-6 to TRBJ1-3; D perhaps matches TRBD1 (5 bases). The V gene's germline CDR1 is SGHDT and CDR2 YYEEEE. V lost 4 bases and J 1 base, leaving 9 bases between the germline ends. There are 14 residues in the CDR3. The CDR3: CASSKGQSGNTIYF. Written as DNA, the CDR3 is TGTGCCAGCAGCAAGGGGCAATCTGGAAACACCATATATTTT.

The CDR3 sequence is CASSLEARGGYNQPQHF. As DNA, the CDR3 is TGTGCCAGCAGCTTAGAGGCACGGGGGGGTTACAATCAGCCCCAGCATTTT. The chain uses TRBV7-2 and TRBJ1-5, with a weak D call TRBD1 (5 bases). The CDR3 has 17 amino acids. With 1 base removed from V and 3 bases from J, the gap between germline ends came to 16 bases. Germline V lookup: CDR1 SGHTA, CDR2 FQGNSA.